This note documents a single T cell receptor beta chain sequence. The data stem from a study of blood T cell repertoires in COVID-19. Overall study context: The samples span acute and convalescent COVID-19 from the United States, Italy and Spain. PBMCs, B-cell-depleted T cells, or T cells were the source of the cDNA or gDNA that made up the material.

Only in-frame clones appear in the TCRdb table, and some are missing; sequencing was by immunoSEQ multiplex PCR. The repertoire holds 150,000 or so clones, with 83% as singletons. The V gene's germline CDR1 is MDHEN and CDR2 SYDVKM. The V and J ends lost 7 bases and 0 bases respectively, with 7 bases between them. CDR3 length equals 12 residues. Patients of the Seattle cohort, enrolled during active infection, were followed longitudinally. The chain links TRBV28 to TRBJ2-7; a weak D match, TRBD2 (6 bases). This TCR was recovered from a woman aged 60-75 years with COVID-19, enrolled during active disease. The sample comprised peripheral blood. In nucleotides, the CDR3 is TGTGCCAGCATGACTAGCTCCTACGAGCAGTACTTC. Its translation: CASMTSSYEQYF.